The 22 T cell receptor beta chains presented below share a single source sample, sequenced in a study of blood T cell repertoires in COVID-19. TCRdb's table, derived via immunoSEQ multiplex PCR, lists solely in-frame clones and lacks some. The sample holds about 150,000 clones, approximately 83% seen once. What was sequenced was peripheral blood. The receptors shown here come from a woman aged 60 to 75 with acute or convalescent COVID-19.

This rearrangement joins TRBV28 to TRBJ1-1, with 8 positions matching TRBD1. The CDR3 runs 14 residues. The germline CDR1 and CDR2 sequences are MDHEN and SYDVKM. The J segment lost 5 bases and the V segment lost 4 bases, leaving 6 bases of the junction unmatched. The CDR3, as DNA: TGTGCCAGCAGTTCCAGGGGGCTGGGGACTGAAGCTTTCTTT. It specifies CASSSRGLGTEAFF.

This clone was picked up one time. The rearrangement joins TRBV9 to TRBJ1-6, with 7 nucleotides matching TRBD1. Germline lookup yields CDR1 SGDLS and CDR2 YYNGEE. Unmatched junction bases numbered 11, after V lost 4 bases and J lost 10 bases. The CDR3 spans 15 residues. In nucleotides, the CDR3 is TGTGCCAGCAGCACGATGACAGGGACCAACTCACCCCTCCACTTT. Translated: CASSTMTGTNSPLHF.

This chain uses TRBV7-9 with TRBJ2-4, with TRBD1 identical over 8 bases. The V gene end was trimmed by 5 bases and the J gene end by 6 bases; junction bases not matched to a gene: 12. The CDR3 contains 16 residues. CDR1 and CDR2 from the germline V gene are SEHNR and FQNEAQ (reference sequence). CDR3 DNA sequence: TGTGCCAGCAGCCATGGGCCAGGGGGCGCAAGAAACATTCAGTACTTC. It is translated as CASSHGPGGARNIQYF.

The gene calls are TRBV15 and TRBJ1-4, with D possibly being TRBD1 (5 bases). The germline V gene encodes CDR1 LNHNV and CDR2 YYDKDF (reference sequence). This CDR3 contains 16 residues. Trimming removed 1 base from V and 7 bases from J, with 16 bases in between. Written as DNA, the CDR3 is TGTGCCACCAGCAGAGGGGACGGAGGGGCGGGTGAAAAACTGTTTTTT. Translation gives CATSRGDGGAGEKLFF. The variable domain in full, with the rest retrieved from reference TRBV15 and TRBJ1-4, is DAMVIQNPRYQVTQFGKPVTLSCSQTLNHNVMYWYQQKSSQAPKLLFHYYDKDFNNEADTPDNFQSRRPNTSFCFLDIRSPGLGDTAMYLCATSRGDGGAGEKLFFGSGTQLSVL.

This chain uses TRBV4-1 with TRBJ2-2, with D possibly matching TRBD1 (6 bases). The length of the CDR3 is 16 residues. V lost 1 base and J lost 2, with 11 bases in between. Looked up from germline, CDR1 is MGHRA and CDR2 is YSYEKL. CDR3 coding DNA: TGCGCCAGCAGCCAAGCGCCCGGGACAAACACCGGGGAGCTGTTTTTT. Protein sequence: CASSQAPGTNTGELFF.

This clone has only a few counts. CDR3 amino acids: CASSPYRGALPGKGTEAFF. CDR3 DNA sequence: TGTGCCAGCAGCCCATACCGGGGGGCGCTCCCAGGAAAGGGCACTGAAGCTTTCTTT. The chain links TRBV7-8 to TRBJ1-1, with D possibly being TRBD1 (6 bases). The CDR3 totals 19 residues. The germline gives CDR1 SGHVS, CDR2 FQNEAQ. Trimming took 5 bases from V and 4 from J, leaving 29 bases between them.

The chain uses TRBV3-1 (or the pseudogene TRBV3-2) and TRBJ2-7, with D possibly being TRBD1 (6 bases). V was trimmed by 4 bases and J by 7 bases, leaving 23 bases between them. CDR3 length: 16 amino acids. Germline V CDR1 and CDR2: LGHDT, YNNKEL (reference sequence). CDR3 protein: CASSPTHGGFGLEQYF. In DNA, the CDR3 is TGTGCCAGCAGCCCAACGCATGGGGGCTTCGGGTTAGAGCAGTACTTC.

This clone was recorded once. CDR3 amino acids: CASSLSTGDRQPQHF. CDR3 nucleotides: TGCGCCAGCAGCTTGTCGACAGGGGATCGCCAGCCCCAGCATTTT. The chain combines TRBV5-1 with TRBJ1-5; 8 bases are shared with TRBD1. The CDR3 has 15 residues. Germline V gene data show CDR1 as SGHRS and CDR2 as YFSETQ. The V gene end was trimmed by 1 base and the J gene end by 7 bases; junction bases not matched to a gene: 7. Drawing the rest from reference TRBV5-1 and TRBJ1-5, the complete variable domain is KAGVTQTPRYLIKTRGQQVTLSCSPISGHRSVSWYQQTPGQGLQFLFEYFSETQRNKGNFPGRFSGRQFSNSRSEMNVSTLELGDSALYLCASSLSTGDRQPQHFGDGTRLSIL.

The chain couples TRBV5-3 to TRBJ1-4; D is possibly TRBD1 (6 bases). TRBV5-3 is an open reading frame whose function is uncertain. The CDR3 is 15 amino acids. The V end lost 4 bases, the J end lost 5 bases, and 15 bases lay between the germline ends. The CDR3 sequence is CARSLGRGGNEKLFF. The CDR3 nucleotides read TGTGCCAGAAGCCTCGGTAGGGGGGGGAATGAAAAACTGTTTTTT.

The chain is built from TRBV6-5 and TRBJ1-2; a weak D match, TRBD1 (5 bases). The V and J ends lost 5 bases and 2 bases respectively, with 9 bases between them. The CDR3 consists of 13 residues. CDR1 is MNHEY and CDR2 is SVGAGI in the germline V gene. This CDR3 reads CASSRAGNYGYTF. The CDR3 region has the DNA TGTGCCAGCAGTAGGGCAGGGAACTATGGCTACACCTTC.

Here the CDR3 DNA reads TGTGCCAACTCTAAACAGGGGGGCACTGAAGCTTTCTTT. This encodes CANSKQGGTEAFF. V and J are TRBV7-2 and TRBJ1-1, with 8 bases aligning to TRBD1. The CDR3 runs 13 residues. Germline values: CDR1 SGHTA, CDR2 FQGNSA. V lost 10 bases to trimming and J lost 4 bases; unmatched junction nucleotides: 8.

The V gene is TRBV5-8, the J gene TRBJ1-1; TRBD1 is a possible D gene (5 bases). This CDR3 has 16 amino acids. V lost 5 bases and J 1 base, leaving 18 bases between the germline ends. Germline V gene lookup returns CDR1 SGHTS and CDR2 YDEGEE. This CDR3 is CASSPQEEGRNTEAFF. The DNA of the CDR3 is TGTGCCAGCAGTCCCCAAGAGGAGGGGCGGAACACTGAAGCTTTCTTT. The whole variable domain, filled in from reference TRBV5-8 and TRBJ1-1, reads EAGVTQSPTHLIKTRGQQATLRCSPISGHTSVYWYQQALGLGLQFLLWYDEGEERNRGNFPPRFSGRQFPNYSSELNVNALELEDSALYLCASSPQEEGRNTEAFFGQGTRLTVV.

This clone was counted only a few times. V usage is TRBV19 and J usage is TRBJ1-5; 8 bases fit TRBD1. The junction had 10 bases not matched to a gene; V was cut back by 4 bases and J by 11 bases. Germline values: CDR1 LNHDA, CDR2 SQIVND (reference sequence). This CDR3 comprises 14 residues. The CDR3, as DNA: TGTGCCAGTAGTAAGGGACAGGAGTACAAAGCCCAGCATTTT. Translating gives CASSKGQEYKAQHF.

The J gene is TRBJ1-5, the V gene TRBV20-1; 7 bases align to TRBD1. The germline CDR1 and CDR2 sequences are DFQATT and SNEGSKA (reference sequence). The CDR3 consists of 15 residues. J lost 1 base, V lost 3 bases, and 6 bases had no gene match. The CDR3 spells CSASGTASSNQPQHF. The CDR3 coding sequence is TGCAGTGCTAGTGGGACAGCCTCAAGCAATCAGCCCCAGCATTTT.

The chain combines TRBV11-2 with TRBJ1-2; 7 bases align to TRBD1. Germline CDR1 reads SGHAT; CDR2 reads FQNNGV. Losses at the gene ends were 3 bases for V and 3 bases for J; bases not matched to a gene: 4. CDR3 length equals 14 residues. The CDR3 here is CASSFTGEYYGYTF. The CDR3 DNA follows: TGTGCCAGCAGCTTTACAGGGGAATACTATGGCTACACCTTC. The full variable domain, completed using reference TRBV11-2 and TRBJ1-2, is EAGVAQSPRYKIIEKRQSVAFWCNPISGHATLYWYQQILGQGPKLLIQFQNNGVVDDSQLPKDRFSAERLKGVDSTLKIQPAKLEDSAVYLCASSFTGEYYGYTFGSGTRLTVV.

This chain joins TRBV19 and TRBJ1-5; no clear D. Germline V gene data show CDR1 as LNHDA and CDR2 as SQIVND (reference sequence). V was pared by 3 bases and J by 3 bases, with 9 bases between. The CDR3 sequence is 14 residues long. CDR3 sequence reads: CASSIGLINQPQHF. In nucleotides, the CDR3 is TGTGCCAGTAGTATCGGACTGATCAATCAGCCCCAGCATTTT.

The chain's CDR3 is CASSPRIGLAGYQETQYF. The CDR3 region has the DNA TGTGCCAGCAGCCCTAGGATTGGACTAGCGGGGTATCAAGAGACCCAGTACTTC. V and J are TRBV3-1 (or the pseudogene TRBV3-2) and TRBJ2-5; 12 bases map to TRBD2. Germline V gene lookup returns CDR1 LGHDT and CDR2 YNNKEL (reference sequence). The trim removed 4 bases at V and 2 bases at J, leaving 11 bases unmatched. CDR3 length equals 18 residues.

The chain carries TRBV19 and TRBJ1-4; D gene uncertain. The CDR3 runs to 16 residues. Per the germline V gene, CDR1 is LNHDA and CDR2 is SQIVND (reference sequence). V lost 1 base and J 0 bases, leaving 9 bases between the germline ends. The CDR3 DNA sequence: TGTGCCAGTAGTATAGTTCCGGGTTCAACTAATGAAAAACTGTTTTTT. Amino acid sequence: CASSIVPGSTNEKLFF.

The V and J genes are TRBV9 and TRBJ2-3; 7 positions match TRBD1. Germline loops: CDR1 SGDLS, CDR2 YYNGEE. V was pared by 3 bases and J by 0 bases, with 4 bases of the junction left unmatched. CDR3 length: 15 residues. CDR3 nucleotides: TGTGCCAGCAGCGCCAGGGGGATGAGCACAGATACGCAGTATTTT. It codes for CASSARGMSTDTQYF.

The chain couples TRBV5-1 to TRBJ2-3; TRBD2 agrees at 9 bases. This CDR3 spans 17 amino acids. Germline V gene lookup returns CDR1 SGHRS and CDR2 YFSETQ. With V trimmed by 2 bases and J by 1 base, 8 bases remained unmatched. The CDR3 here is CASSFQSGGTGTDTQYF. In DNA form, the CDR3 reads TGCGCCAGCAGCTTCCAAAGCGGGGGGACCGGCACAGATACGCAGTATTTT.

The chain joins TRBV6-5 to TRBJ2-4; weak D call: TRBD2 (6 bases). V was cut by 2 bases and J by 9 bases, with 20 bases left in between. This CDR3 has 16 amino acids. In germline, CDR1 is MNHEY, CDR2 SVGAGI. The DNA for the CDR3 is TGTGCCAGCAGTTACGGAGGGACGACCGGGTATGGCATTCAGTACTTC. As protein: CASSYGGTTGYGIQYF.

This clone came up a few times. The V gene is TRBV6-1, the J gene TRBJ2-1, with D possibly matching TRBD2 (6 bases). The germline gives CDR1 MNHNS, CDR2 SASEGT. The CDR3 covers 15 residues. Trimming removed 3 bases from V and 4 bases from J, with 13 bases in between. The CDR3 DNA reads TGTGCCAGCAGTGAGAGCGGGCCAGCTTACAATGAGCAGTTCTTC. It codes for CASSESGPAYNEQFF.